What follows are 7 T cell receptor beta chains derived from one specimen sequenced in a study of OX40 agonist ivuxolimab in advanced cancers. The data were produced by immunoSEQ multiplex PCR, yet TCRdb's version contains in-frame clones alone and is incomplete. The table lists 55,000 to 75,000 clones, 75% to 85% of them singletons. Sequencing was performed on CD4+ or CD8+ T cells sorted from blood, taken in a trial of the OX40 agonist ivuxolimab. These receptors all stem from an adult with an advanced solid tumor such as melanoma, head and neck, liver or kidney cancer.

With respect to this clone: Different DNA sequences within this sample yield the same CDR3. This chain joins TRBV5-1 and TRBJ2-1; 7 nucleotides match TRBD1. V shed 0 bases, J shed 3 bases, and the junction held 3 bases outside the gene matches. CDR3 length: 15 residues. Germline loops: CDR1 SGHRS, CDR2 YFSETQ. CDR3 coding DNA: TGCGCCAGCAGCTTGGAGGGGGCCGGCTACAATGAGCAGTTCTTC. Amino acids: CASSLEGAGYNEQFF.

This sequence joins TRBV6-1 and TRBJ1-6; maybe TRBD1 (5 bases). V lost 2 bases to trimming and J lost 6 bases, with 11 bases between them. The CDR3 has 15 residues. Germline CDR1 and CDR2: MNHNS and SASEGT. CDR3 loop: CASSELGVPNSPLHF. As DNA, the CDR3 is TGTGCCAGCAGTGAATTGGGGGTGCCTAATTCACCCCTCCACTTT.

The chain uses TRBV6-6 and TRBJ2-7; D perhaps matches TRBD2 (6 bases). V was pared by 6 bases and J by 6 bases, with 18 bases between. From germline, CDR1 is MNHNY and CDR2 SVGAGI (reference sequence). This CDR3 spans 14 amino acids. For the CDR3, the DNA is TGTGCCAGCAGGCCCCCGGGAGTCCCCACCGAGCAGTACTTC. Protein sequence: CASRPPGVPTEQYF.

This clone was observed a handful of times. The chain employs TRBV7-2 and TRBJ2-2; D might be TRBD1 (5 bases). Per the germline V gene, CDR1 is SGHTA and CDR2 is FQGNSA. CDR3 length: 14 residues. V lost 4 bases and J lost 1, with 7 bases in between. The CDR3 nucleotides read TGTGCCAGCAGCTACGACAGGAACACCGGGGAGCTGTTTTTT. It encodes CASSYDRNTGELFF.

This rearrangement joins TRBV7-3 to TRBJ1-2; D is ambiguous. The CDR3 consists of 15 residues. Trimming pared 6 bases from V and 5 bases from J, leaving 19 bases between. From germline, CDR1 is SGHTA and CDR2 FQGTGA. Here the CDR3 reads CASRAPRPMVYGYTF. The CDR3 DNA sequence: TGTGCCAGCAGAGCGCCGCGACCTATGGTGTATGGCTACACCTTC.

The chain combines TRBV15 with TRBJ1-4; tentative D call: TRBD1 (5 bases). Trimming took off 7 bases at V and 4 bases at J, with 13 bases between the two ends. The germline V gene encodes CDR1 LNHNV and CDR2 YYDKDF (reference sequence). This CDR3 has 14 amino acids. Here the CDR3 reads CATTPTAINEKLFF. The CDR3 DNA is TGTGCCACCACCCCGACAGCGATTAATGAAAAACTGTTTTTT.

V gene TRBV6-6 combines with J gene TRBJ2-3; no firm D call. Trimming removed 3 bases from V and 8 bases from J, with 18 bases in between. The CDR3 length is 15 residues. CDR1 and CDR2 (germline): MNHNY, SVGAGI (reference sequence). The CDR3: CASSYEGYYGSTQYF. Here the CDR3 DNA reads TGTGCCAGCAGTTATGAAGGATACTACGGATCTACGCAGTATTTT.